This T cell receptor (beta chain) was sequenced for a study of T cell changes during pregnancy in multiple sclerosis. V dropped 4 bases and J dropped 6 bases, with 19 bases sitting between them. Germline V gene data show CDR1 as SGHTA and CDR2 as FQGNSA. CDR3 length: 16 amino acids. Produced via immunoSEQ multiplex PCR; TCRdb's table is partial and in-frame only. The sample carries tens of thousands of clones, approximately 92% recorded once. The material was peripheral blood, obtained in the third trimester of pregnancy. The chain has TRBV7-2 and TRBJ2-1, with D tentatively TRBD1 (8 bases). The source of this sequence is a female donor in good health, enrolled as a control in a pregnancy study. The CDR3 nucleotides are TGTGCCAGCAGCTCCTCGACAGGGGAGGGCCTCAATGAGCAGTTCTTC. Protein product: CASSSSTGEGLNEQFF.